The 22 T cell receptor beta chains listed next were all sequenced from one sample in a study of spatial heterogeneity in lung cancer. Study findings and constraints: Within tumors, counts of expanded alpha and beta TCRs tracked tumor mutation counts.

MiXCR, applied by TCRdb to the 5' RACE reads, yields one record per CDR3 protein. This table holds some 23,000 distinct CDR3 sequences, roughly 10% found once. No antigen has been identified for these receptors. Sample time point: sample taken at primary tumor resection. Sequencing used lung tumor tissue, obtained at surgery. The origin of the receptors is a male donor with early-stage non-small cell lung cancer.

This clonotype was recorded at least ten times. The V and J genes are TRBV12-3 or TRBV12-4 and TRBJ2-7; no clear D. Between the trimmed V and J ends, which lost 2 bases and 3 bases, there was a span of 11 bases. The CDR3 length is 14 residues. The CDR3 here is CASSLYPQDYEQYF. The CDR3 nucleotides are TGTGCCAGCAGTTTATACCCGCAGGACTACGAGCAGTACTTC.

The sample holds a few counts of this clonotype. The CDR3 protein is CASSYPYSEAFF. CDR3 DNA: TGTGCCAGCAGTTACCCGTACTCTGAAGCTTTCTTT. The chain is built from TRBV6-2 or TRBV6-3 and TRBJ1-1; D unresolved. This CDR3 spans 12 amino acids. The germline V gene encodes CDR1 MNHEY and CDR2 SVGEGT. V dropped 2 bases and J dropped 6 bases, with 7 bases sitting between them.

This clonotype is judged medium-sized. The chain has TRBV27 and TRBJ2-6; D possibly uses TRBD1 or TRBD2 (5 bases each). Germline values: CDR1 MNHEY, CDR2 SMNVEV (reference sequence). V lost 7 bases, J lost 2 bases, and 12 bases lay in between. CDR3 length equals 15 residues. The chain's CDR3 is CASTLLGAGANVLTF. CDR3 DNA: TGTGCCAGCACCCTCCTGGGGGCTGGGGCCAACGTCCTGACTTTC.

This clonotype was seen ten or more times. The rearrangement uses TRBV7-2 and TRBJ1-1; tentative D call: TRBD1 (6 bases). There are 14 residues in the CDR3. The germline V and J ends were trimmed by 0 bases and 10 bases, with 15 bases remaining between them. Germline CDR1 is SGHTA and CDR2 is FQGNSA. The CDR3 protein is CASSLATGIVRAFF. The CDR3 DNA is TGTGCCAGCAGCTTAGCCACAGGGATAGTGAGAGCTTTCTTT.

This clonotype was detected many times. In DNA, the CDR3 is TGTGCCAGCAGTTCGGAATTGGATCAGCCCCAGCATTTT. Protein product: CASSSELDQPQHF. V gene TRBV28 combines with J gene TRBJ1-5; D is ambiguous. Germline loops: CDR1 MDHEN, CDR2 SYDVKM. V was trimmed by 4 bases and J by 5 bases, leaving 9 bases between them. CDR3 length: 13 amino acids.

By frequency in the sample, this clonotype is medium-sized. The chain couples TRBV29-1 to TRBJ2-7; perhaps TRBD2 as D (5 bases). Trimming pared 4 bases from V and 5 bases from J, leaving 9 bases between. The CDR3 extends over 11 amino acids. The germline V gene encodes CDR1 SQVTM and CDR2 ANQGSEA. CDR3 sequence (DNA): TGCAGCGTTGGCAGGAGGAACGAGCAGTACTTC. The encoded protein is CSVGRRNEQYF.

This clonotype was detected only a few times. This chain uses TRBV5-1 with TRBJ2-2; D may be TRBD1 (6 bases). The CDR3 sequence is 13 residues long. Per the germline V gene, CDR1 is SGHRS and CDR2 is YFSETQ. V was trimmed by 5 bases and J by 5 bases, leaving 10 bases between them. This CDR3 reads CASRQGRTGELFF. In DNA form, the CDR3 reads TGCGCCAGCAGACAGGGAAGGACCGGGGAGCTGTTTTTT. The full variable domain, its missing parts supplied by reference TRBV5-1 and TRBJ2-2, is KAGVTQTPRYLIKTRGQQVTLSCSPISGHRSVSWYQQTPGQGLQFLFEYFSETQRNKGNFPGRFSGRQFSNSRSEMNVSTLELGDSALYLCASRQGRTGELFFGEGSRLTVL.

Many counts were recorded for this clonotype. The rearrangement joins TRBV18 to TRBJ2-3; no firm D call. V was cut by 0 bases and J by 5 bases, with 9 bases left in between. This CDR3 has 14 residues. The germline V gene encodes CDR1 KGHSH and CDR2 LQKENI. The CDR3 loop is CASSPPLERDTQYF. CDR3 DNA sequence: TGTGCCAGCTCACCACCCCTAGAAAGAGATACGCAGTATTTT. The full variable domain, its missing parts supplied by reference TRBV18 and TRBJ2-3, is NAGVMQNPRHLVRRRGQEARLRCSPMKGHSHVYWYRQLPEEGLKFMVYLQKENIIDESGMPKERFSAEFPKEGPSILRIQQVVRGDSAAYFCASSPPLERDTQYFGPGTRLTVL.

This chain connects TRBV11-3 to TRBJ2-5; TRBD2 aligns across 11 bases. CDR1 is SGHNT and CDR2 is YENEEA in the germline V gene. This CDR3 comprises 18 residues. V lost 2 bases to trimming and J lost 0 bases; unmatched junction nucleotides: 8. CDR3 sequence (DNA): TGTGCCAGCAGCTTACCTAGCGGGAGGAGGGGACACCAAGAGACCCAGTACTTC. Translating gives CASSLPSGRRGHQETQYF.

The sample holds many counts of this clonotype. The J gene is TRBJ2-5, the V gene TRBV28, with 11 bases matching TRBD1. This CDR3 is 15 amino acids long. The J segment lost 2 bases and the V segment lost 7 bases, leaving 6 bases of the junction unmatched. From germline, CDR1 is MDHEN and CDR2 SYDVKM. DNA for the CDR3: TGTGCCAGCAAAGAGGACAGGGGGCCTCAAGAGACCCAGTACTTC. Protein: CASKEDRGPQETQYF.

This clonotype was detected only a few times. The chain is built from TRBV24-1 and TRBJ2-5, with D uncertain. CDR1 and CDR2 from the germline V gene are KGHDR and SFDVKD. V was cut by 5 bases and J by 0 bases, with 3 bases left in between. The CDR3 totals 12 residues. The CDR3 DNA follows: TGTGCCACCAGTGGAAACCAAGAGACCCAGTACTTC. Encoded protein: CATSGNQETQYF.

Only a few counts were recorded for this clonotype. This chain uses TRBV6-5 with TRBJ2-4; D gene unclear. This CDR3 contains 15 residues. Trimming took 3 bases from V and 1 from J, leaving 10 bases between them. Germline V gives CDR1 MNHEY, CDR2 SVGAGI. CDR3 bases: TGTGCCAGCAGTTATGGCGCTTATGCCAAAAACATTCAGTACTTC. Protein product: CASSYGAYAKNIQYF.

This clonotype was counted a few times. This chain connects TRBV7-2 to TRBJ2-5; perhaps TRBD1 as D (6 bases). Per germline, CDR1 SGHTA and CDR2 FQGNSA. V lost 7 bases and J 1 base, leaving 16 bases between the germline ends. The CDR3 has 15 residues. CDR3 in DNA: TGTGCCAGCAACTTGGTGGACAGATCCCAAGAGACCCAGTACTTC. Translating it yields CASNLVDRSQETQYF.

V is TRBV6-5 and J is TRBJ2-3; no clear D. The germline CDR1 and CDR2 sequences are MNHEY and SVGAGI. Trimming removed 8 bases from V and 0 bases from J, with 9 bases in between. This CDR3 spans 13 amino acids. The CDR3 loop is CASRWRSTDTQYF. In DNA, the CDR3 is TGTGCCAGCCGTTGGCGGAGCACAGATACGCAGTATTTT.

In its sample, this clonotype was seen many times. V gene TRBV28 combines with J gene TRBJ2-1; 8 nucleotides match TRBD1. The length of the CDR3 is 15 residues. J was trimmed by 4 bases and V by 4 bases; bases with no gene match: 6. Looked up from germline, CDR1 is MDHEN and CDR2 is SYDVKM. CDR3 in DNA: TGTGCCAGCAGTTCGACAGGGGAATTATACAATGAGCAGTTCTTC. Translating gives CASSSTGELYNEQFF.

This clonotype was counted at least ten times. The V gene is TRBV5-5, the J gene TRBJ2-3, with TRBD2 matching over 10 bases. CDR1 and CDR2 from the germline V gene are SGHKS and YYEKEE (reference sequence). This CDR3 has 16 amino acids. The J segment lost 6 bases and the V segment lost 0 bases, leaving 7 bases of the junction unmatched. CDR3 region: CASSLVAGGSVDTQYF. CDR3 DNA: TGTGCCAGCAGCTTGGTAGCGGGAGGAAGTGTTGATACGCAGTATTTT.

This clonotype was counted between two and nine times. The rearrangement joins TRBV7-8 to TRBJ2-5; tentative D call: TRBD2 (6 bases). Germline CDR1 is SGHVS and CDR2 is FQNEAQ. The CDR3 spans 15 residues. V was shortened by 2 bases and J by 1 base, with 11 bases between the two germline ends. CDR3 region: CASSLFGEVQETQYF. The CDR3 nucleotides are TGTGCCAGCAGCTTATTTGGGGAGGTCCAAGAGACCCAGTACTTC.

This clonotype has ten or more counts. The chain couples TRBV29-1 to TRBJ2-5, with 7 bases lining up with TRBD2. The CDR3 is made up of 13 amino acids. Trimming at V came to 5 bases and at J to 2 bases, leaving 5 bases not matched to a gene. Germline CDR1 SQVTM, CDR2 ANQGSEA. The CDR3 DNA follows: TGCAGCGTTCTTGGGCGGGGGCAAGAGACCCAGTACTTC. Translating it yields CSVLGRGQETQYF.

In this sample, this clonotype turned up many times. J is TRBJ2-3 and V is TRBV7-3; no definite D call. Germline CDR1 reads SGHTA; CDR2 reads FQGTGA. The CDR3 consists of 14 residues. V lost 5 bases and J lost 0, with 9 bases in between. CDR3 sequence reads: CASSPSTSTDTQYF. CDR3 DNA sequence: TGTGCCAGCAGCCCCTCGACTAGCACAGATACGCAGTATTTT.

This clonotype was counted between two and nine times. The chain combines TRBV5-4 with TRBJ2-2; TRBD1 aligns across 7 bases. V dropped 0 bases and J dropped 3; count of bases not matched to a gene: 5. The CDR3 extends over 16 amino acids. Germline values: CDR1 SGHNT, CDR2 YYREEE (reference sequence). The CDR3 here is CASSLAGDRHTGELFF. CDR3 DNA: TGTGCCAGCAGCTTGGCAGGGGACAGACACACCGGGGAGCTGTTTTTT.

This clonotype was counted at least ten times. CDR3 in amino acids: CASSQDPGLGTDTQYF. The CDR3, as DNA: TGCGCCAGCAGCCAAGATCCGGGACTGGGGACAGATACGCAGTATTTT. The chain has TRBV4-3 and TRBJ2-3; D is possibly TRBD2 (6 bases). Germline CDR1 and CDR2: LGHNA and YSLEER. The CDR3 has 16 amino acids. V shed 0 bases and J shed 3 bases, with 13 bases lying between them.

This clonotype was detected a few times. CDR3 DNA sequence: TGTGCCAGCAAGCCAGGGGGCGTCTCCGAAAAACTGTTTTTT. Encoded protein: CASKPGGVSEKLFF. The chain uses TRBV7-2 and TRBJ1-4; 8 nucleotides agree with TRBD1. The CDR3 is 14 amino acids. After removal of 7 bases from V and 8 bases from J, the junction contained 9 bases not matched to a gene. CDR1 and CDR2 from the germline V gene are SGHTA and FQGNSA. The variable domain in full, completed from reference TRBV7-2 and TRBJ1-4, reads GAGVSQSPSNKVTEKGKDVELRCDPISGHTALYWYRQSLGQGLEFLIYFQGNSAPDKSGLPSDRFSAERTGGSVSTLTIQRTQQEDSAVYLCASKPGGVSEKLFFGSGTQLSVL.